This T cell receptor beta chain came from a study of beta chain features in type 1 diabetes. As for the study in general: There was similarity between patients and healthy donors in age, gender and cell yields. Sorted cells examined across all samples numbered around 110,000,000.

The CDR3 has 16 amino acids. CDR1 and CDR2 from the germline V gene are SGHTA and FQGTGA. V gave up 2 bases and J gave up 0 bases, with 10 bases separating them. Study findings and constraints: There was a moderate but significant shortening of TCRB CDR3s in all four CD4+ subsets of Type 1 diabetes patients.

Note on this clone: What it binds is not known.

Reverse transcription of all isolated RNA meant that expressed TCRB transcripts were sequenced. Sequenced by immunoSEQ multiplex PCR; TCRdb stores in-frame clones only, minus some. The profile covers roughly 180,000 clones, with 7.8% appearing a single time and about 0.95% taken by the ten largest. The sequence came from a woman aged 40 to 50 with type 1 diabetes. Sequenced material: central memory CD4+ T cells from blood. V and J are TRBV7-3 and TRBJ2-2; D is possibly TRBD2 (5 bases). The chain's CDR3 is CASSLSQAANTGELFF. CDR3 sequence (DNA): TGTGCCAGCAGCTTATCCCAAGCGGCGAACACCGGGGAGCTGTTTTTT. Combining the CDR3 with reference TRBV7-3 and TRBJ2-2 gives the whole variable domain GAGVSQTPSNKVTEKGKYVELRCDPISGHTALYWYRQSLGQGPEFLIYFQGTGAADDSGLPNDRFFAVRPEGSVSTLKIQRTERGDSAVYLCASSLSQAANTGELFFGEGSRLTVL.